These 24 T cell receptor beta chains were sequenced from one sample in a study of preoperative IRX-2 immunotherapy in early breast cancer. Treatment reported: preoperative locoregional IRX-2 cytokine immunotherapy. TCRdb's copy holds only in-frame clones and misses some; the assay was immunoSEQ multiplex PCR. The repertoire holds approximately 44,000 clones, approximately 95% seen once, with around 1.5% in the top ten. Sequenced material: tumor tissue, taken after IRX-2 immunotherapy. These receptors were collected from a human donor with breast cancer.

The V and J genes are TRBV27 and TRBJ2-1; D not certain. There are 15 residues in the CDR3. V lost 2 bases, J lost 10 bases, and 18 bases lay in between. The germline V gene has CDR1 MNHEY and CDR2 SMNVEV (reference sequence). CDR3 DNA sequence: TGTGCCAGCAGTTTACACCTGGACGGCAAAGGGGAGCAGTTCTTC. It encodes CASSLHLDGKGEQFF.

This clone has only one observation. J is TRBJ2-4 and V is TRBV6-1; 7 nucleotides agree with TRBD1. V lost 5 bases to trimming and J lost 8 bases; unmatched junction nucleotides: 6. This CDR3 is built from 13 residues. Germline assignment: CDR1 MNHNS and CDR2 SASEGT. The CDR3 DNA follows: TGTGCCAGCAGTTCCAACAGGGGAGACATTCAGTACTTC. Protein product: CASSSNRGDIQYF.

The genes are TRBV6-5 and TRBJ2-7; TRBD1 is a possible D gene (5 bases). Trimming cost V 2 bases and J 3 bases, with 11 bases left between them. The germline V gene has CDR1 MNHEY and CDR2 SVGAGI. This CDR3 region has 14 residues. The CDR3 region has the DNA TGTGCCAGCAGTTACGGAGACAGTATCTACGAGCAGTACTTC. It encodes CASSYGDSIYEQYF.

CDR3 DNA sequence: TGTGCCAGCAGCAGAAACCAGAACACTGAAGCTTTCTTT. It encodes CASSRNQNTEAFF. V and J are TRBV2 and TRBJ1-1; D not certain. The V gene's germline CDR1 is SNHLY and CDR2 FYNNEI. V was trimmed by 6 bases and J by 1 base, leaving 9 bases between them. The CDR3 has 13 residues.

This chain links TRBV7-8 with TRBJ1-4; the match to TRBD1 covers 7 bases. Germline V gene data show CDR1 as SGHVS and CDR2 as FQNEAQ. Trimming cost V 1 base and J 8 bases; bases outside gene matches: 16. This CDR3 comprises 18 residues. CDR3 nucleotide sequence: TGTGCCAGCAGCTTAGTGAGGGGACAGCTTATTATGGGGGAAAAACTGTTTTTT. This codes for CASSLVRGQLIMGEKLFF.

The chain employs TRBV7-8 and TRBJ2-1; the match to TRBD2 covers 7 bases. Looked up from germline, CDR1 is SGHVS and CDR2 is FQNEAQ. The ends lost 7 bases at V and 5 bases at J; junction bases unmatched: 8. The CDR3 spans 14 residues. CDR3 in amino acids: CASNPDGGNNEQFF. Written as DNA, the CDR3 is TGTGCCAGCAACCCCGACGGGGGGAACAATGAGCAGTTCTTC.

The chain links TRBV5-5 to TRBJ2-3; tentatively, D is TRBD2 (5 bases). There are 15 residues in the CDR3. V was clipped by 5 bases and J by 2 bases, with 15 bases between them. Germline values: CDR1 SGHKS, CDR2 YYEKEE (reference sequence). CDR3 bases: TGTGCCAGCAGACTGTTGAGGGCCGCCACAGATACGCAGTATTTT. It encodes CASRLLRAATDTQYF.

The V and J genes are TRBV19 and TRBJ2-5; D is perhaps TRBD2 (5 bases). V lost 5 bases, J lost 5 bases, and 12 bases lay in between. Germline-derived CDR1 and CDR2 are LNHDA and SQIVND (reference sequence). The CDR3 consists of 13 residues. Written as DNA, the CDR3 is TGTGCCAGTAGTTCGACTCGAGGGGAGACCCAGTACTTC. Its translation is CASSSTRGETQYF. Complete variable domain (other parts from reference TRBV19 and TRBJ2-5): DGGITQSPKYLFRKEGQNVTLSCEQNLNHDAMYWYRQDPGQGLRLIYYSQIVNDFQKGDIAEGYSVSREKKESFPLTVTSAQKNPTAFYLCASSSTRGETQYFGPGTRLLVL.

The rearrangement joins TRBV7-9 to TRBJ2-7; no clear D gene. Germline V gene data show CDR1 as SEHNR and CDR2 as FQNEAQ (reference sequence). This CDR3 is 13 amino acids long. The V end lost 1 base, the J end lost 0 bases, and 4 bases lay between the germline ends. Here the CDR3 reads CASSLGLSYEQYF. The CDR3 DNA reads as TGTGCCAGCAGCTTAGGACTCTCCTACGAGCAGTACTTC.

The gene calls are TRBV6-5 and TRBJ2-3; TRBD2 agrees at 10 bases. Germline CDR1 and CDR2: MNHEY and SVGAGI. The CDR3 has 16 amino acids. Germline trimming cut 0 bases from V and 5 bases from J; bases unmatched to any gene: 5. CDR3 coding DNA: TGTGCCAGCAGTTACTCGCTAGCGGGAGCAAGAGATACGCAGTATTTT. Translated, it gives CASSYSLAGARDTQYF.

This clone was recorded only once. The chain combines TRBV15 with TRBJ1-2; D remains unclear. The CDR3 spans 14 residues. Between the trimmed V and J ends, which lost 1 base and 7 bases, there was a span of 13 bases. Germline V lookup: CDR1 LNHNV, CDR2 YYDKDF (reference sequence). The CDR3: CATSRAETLRGYTF. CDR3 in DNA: TGTGCCACCAGCAGAGCGGAGACGCTCCGTGGCTACACCTTC.

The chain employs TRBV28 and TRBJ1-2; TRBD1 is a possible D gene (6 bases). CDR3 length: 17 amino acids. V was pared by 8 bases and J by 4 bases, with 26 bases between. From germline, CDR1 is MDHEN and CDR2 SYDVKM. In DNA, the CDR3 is TGTGCCAGCCGCGAGGGCCACAGGGCCGGGGGCGGCTATGGCTACACCTTC. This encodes CASREGHRAGGGYGYTF.

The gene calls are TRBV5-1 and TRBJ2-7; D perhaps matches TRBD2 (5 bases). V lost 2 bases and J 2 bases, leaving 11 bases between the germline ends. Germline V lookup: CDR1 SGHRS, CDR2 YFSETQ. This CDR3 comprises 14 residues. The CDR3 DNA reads TGCGCCAGCAGCTTTAGCAGCGGTACCTACGAGCAGTACTTC. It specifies CASSFSSGTYEQYF.

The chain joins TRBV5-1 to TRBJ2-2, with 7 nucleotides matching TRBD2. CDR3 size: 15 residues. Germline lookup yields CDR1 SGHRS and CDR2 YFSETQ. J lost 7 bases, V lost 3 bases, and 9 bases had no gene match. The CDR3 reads CASSSKTAGDGELFF. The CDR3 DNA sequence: TGCGCCAGCAGCTCCAAGACGGCGGGAGACGGGGAGCTGTTTTTT.

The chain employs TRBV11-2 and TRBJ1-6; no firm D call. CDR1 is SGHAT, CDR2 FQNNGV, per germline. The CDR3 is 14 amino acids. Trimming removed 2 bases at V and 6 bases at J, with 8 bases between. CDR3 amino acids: CASSLSQFNSPLHF. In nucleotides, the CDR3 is TGTGCCAGCAGCTTATCTCAGTTTAATTCACCCCTCCACTTT.

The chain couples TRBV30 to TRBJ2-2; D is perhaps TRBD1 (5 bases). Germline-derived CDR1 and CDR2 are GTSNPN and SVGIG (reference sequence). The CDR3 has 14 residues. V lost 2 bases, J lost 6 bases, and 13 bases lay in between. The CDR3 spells CAWSMQGRAGELFF. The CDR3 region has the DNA TGTGCCTGGAGTATGCAGGGTCGGGCCGGGGAGCTGTTTTTT. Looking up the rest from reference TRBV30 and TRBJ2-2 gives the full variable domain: SQTIHQWPATLVQPVGSPLSLECTVEGTSNPNLYWYRQAAGRGLQLLFYSVGIGQISSEVPQNLSASRPQDRQFILSSKKLLLSDSGFYLCAWSMQGRAGELFFGEGSRLTVL.

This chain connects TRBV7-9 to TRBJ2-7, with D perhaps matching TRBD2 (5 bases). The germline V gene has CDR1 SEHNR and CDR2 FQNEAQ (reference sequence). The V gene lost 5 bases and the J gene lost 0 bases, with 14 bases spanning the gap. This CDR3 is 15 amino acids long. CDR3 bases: TGTGCCAGCAGCCAACGGTTGGGGAGCTCCTACGAGCAGTACTTC. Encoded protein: CASSQRLGSSYEQYF.

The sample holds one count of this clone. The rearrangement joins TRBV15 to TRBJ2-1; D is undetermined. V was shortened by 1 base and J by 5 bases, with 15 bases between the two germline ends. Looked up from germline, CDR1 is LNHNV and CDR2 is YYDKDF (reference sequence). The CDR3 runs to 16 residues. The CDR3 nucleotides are TGTGCCACCAGCAGAGCAAGTAGAGTGAACAACAATGAGCAGTTCTTC. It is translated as CATSRASRVNNNEQFF.

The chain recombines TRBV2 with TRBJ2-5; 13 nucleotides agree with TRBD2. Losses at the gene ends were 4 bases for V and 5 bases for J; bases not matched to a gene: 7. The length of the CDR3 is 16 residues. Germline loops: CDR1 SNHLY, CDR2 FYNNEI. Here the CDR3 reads CASSGGLAGARETQYF. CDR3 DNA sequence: TGTGCCAGCAGTGGAGGACTAGCGGGAGCGCGGGAGACCCAGTACTTC.

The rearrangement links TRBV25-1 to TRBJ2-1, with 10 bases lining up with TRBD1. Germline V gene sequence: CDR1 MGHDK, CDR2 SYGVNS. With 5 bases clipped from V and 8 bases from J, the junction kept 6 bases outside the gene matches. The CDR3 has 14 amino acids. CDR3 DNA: TGTGCCAGCAGTCACGACAGGGGGCCCGATGAGCAGTTCTTC. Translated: CASSHDRGPDEQFF.

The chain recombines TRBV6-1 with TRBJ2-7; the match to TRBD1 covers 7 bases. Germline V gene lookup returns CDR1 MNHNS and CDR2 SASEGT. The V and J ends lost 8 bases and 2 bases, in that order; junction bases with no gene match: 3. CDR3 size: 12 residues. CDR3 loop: CASRRGTYEQYF. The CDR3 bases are TGTGCCAGCCGCAGGGGGACCTACGAGCAGTACTTC.

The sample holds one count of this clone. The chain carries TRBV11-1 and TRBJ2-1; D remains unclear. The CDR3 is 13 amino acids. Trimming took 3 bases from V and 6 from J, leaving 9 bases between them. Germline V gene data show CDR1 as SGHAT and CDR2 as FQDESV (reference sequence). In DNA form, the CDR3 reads TGTGCCAGCAGCTTCGCAGGTTCCAATGAGCAGTTCTTC. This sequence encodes CASSFAGSNEQFF.

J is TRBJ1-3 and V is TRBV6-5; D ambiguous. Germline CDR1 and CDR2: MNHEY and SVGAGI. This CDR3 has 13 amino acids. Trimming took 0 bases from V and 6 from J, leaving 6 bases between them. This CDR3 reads CASSYSMVNTIYF. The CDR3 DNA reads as TGTGCCAGCAGTTACTCGATGGTAAACACCATATATTTT.

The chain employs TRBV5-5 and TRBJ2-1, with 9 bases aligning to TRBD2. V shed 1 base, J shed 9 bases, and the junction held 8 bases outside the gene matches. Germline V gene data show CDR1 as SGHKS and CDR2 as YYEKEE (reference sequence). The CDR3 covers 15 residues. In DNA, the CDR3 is TGTGCCAGCAGCTTGTATGTAGCGGGGGAAGGTGAGCAGTTCTTC. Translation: CASSLYVAGEGEQFF.